The clone carrying this TCR beta chain was recorded a few times. Germline is not matched at one junction end, which may reflect a read error. In TCRdb, the PCR reads were re-called with MiXCR into one record per CDR3 protein. The sample gives approximately 680,000 distinct CDR3 sequences, roughly 27% of which show up once; 0.78% is in the top ten. The CDR3 runs to 14 residues. This specimen belongs to a study of molecular identifiers for immune sequencing clone quantification. The source material was naive CD8+ T cells from blood, with Jurkat cell RNA spiked in. Subset in this sample: FACS-sorted CD8+CD4-CCR7+CD45RA+ naive T cells. The TCR comes from a human donor in good health. Some libraries in this study had Jurkat cell RNA spiked in. The chain joins TRBV5-3 to TRBJ2-5; D is perhaps TRBD1 or TRBD2 (5 bases each). TRBV5-3 is an ORF for which the function is uncertain. CDR3 nucleotide sequence: TGTGCCAGCAGCTGGGGCGGGTTACAAGAGACCCAGTACTTC. This gives the protein CASSWGGLQETQYF.